Presented here are 23 T cell receptor beta chains from one specimen sequenced in a study of response to subunit inactivated influenza vaccine. One entry per CDR3 protein results from TCRdb running MiXCR on the RT-PCR reads. This table has under 750,000 distinct CDR3 sequences, 10% to 15% appearing once. This sample comprised PBMCs from blood, obtained on the day of vaccination. These receptors all come from a man aged 45-65 years who received an inactivated influenza vaccine.

This clonotype has a handful of counts. The chain combines TRBV6-2 or TRBV6-3 with TRBJ2-4; 11 nucleotides align to TRBD2. The CDR3 consists of 16 residues. The V and J ends lost 5 bases and 7 bases, in that order; junction bases with no gene match: 10. Germline V gives CDR1 MNHEY, CDR2 SVGEGT. Written as DNA, the CDR3 is TGTGCCAGCAGTGACGTTAGCGGGGGGGGCCGGAACATTCAGTACTTC. The encoded protein is CASSDVSGGGRNIQYF.

The chain is built from TRBV12-3 or TRBV12-4 and TRBJ1-2; D is perhaps TRBD1 (5 bases). The CDR3 runs 13 residues. Trimming took off 3 bases at V and 7 bases at J, with 12 bases between the two ends. CDR3 residues: CASSFGTAVGYTF. In DNA form, the CDR3 reads TGTGCCAGCAGTTTTGGGACCGCTGTTGGCTACACCTTC.

This chain joins TRBV20-1 and TRBJ2-7; no definite D call. V lost 0 bases and J lost 0, with 9 bases in between. Looked up from germline, CDR1 is DFQATT and CDR2 is SNEGSKA (reference sequence). The CDR3 is made up of 14 amino acids. The CDR3 nucleotides are TGCAGTGCTAGAGAGTTGAAGAGCTCCTACGAGCAGTACTTC. Amino acids: CSARELKSSYEQYF.

This clonotype was detected only a few times. The chain has TRBV7-2 and TRBJ2-1; D is ambiguous. The germline V gene has CDR1 SGHTA and CDR2 FQGNSA. This CDR3 region has 16 residues. Trimming removed 0 bases from V and 0 bases from J, with 9 bases in between. CDR3 loop: CASSLATSASYNEQFF. CDR3 coding DNA: TGTGCCAGCAGCTTAGCTACGAGTGCCTCCTACAATGAGCAGTTCTTC.

The V and J genes are TRBV11-2 and TRBJ1-6; TRBD1 matches at 9 bases. CDR3 size: 18 residues. CDR1 and CDR2 (germline): SGHAT, FQNNGV. With V trimmed by 2 bases and J by 4 bases, 9 bases remained unmatched. The CDR3 is CASSLSPVGTGYNSPLHF. CDR3 DNA: TGTGCCAGCAGCTTATCCCCCGTTGGGACAGGGTATAATTCACCCCTCCACTTT. The full variable domain, rest sourced from reference TRBV11-2 and TRBJ1-6, is EAGVAQSPRYKIIEKRQSVAFWCNPISGHATLYWYQQILGQGPKLLIQFQNNGVVDDSQLPKDRFSAERLKGVDSTLKIQPAKLEDSAVYLCASSLSPVGTGYNSPLHFGNGTRLTVT.

This chain connects TRBV7-2 to TRBJ1-5; D is unclear. The germline V gene encodes CDR1 SGHTA and CDR2 FQGNSA. The germline V and J ends were trimmed by 2 bases and 4 bases, with 6 bases remaining between them. This CDR3 is built from 13 residues. In DNA, the CDR3 is TGTGCCAGCAGCTTACAGAAAAATCAGCCCCAGCATTTT. This gives the protein CASSLQKNQPQHF.

The chain recombines TRBV20-1 with TRBJ1-1; D is unresolved. The CDR3 is 13 amino acids. V was pared by 5 bases and J by 2 bases, with 12 bases between. The V gene's germline CDR1 is DFQATT and CDR2 SNEGSKA (reference sequence). CDR3 DNA sequence: TGCAGTGCTCTGTCCGGCAGAAACACTGAAGCTTTCTTT. Translated, it gives CSALSGRNTEAFF.

The table lists this clonotype with a few counts. V gene TRBV5-1 combines with J gene TRBJ2-1; either TRBD1 or TRBD2 may supply D (6 bases each). V gave up 0 bases and J gave up 4 bases, with 11 bases separating them. The CDR3 loop spans 15 amino acids. Germline values: CDR1 SGHRS, CDR2 YFSETQ. The CDR3 DNA sequence: TGCGCCAGCAGCTTGGGGAGGGGGAGGTACAATGAGCAGTTCTTC. Translation: CASSLGRGRYNEQFF.

This rearrangement joins TRBV4-3 to TRBJ2-3; no clear D gene. Germline V gene lookup returns CDR1 LGHNA and CDR2 YSLEER. The CDR3 runs to 15 residues. V was cut by 1 base and J by 0 bases, with 8 bases left in between. The CDR3 loop is CASSQAHPSTDTQYF. CDR3 bases: TGCGCCAGCAGCCAAGCACATCCCAGCACAGATACGCAGTATTTT.

Only a few counts were recorded for this clonotype. This rearrangement joins TRBV29-1 to TRBJ2-4; 9 bases match TRBD1. V gave up 6 bases and J gave up 2 bases; unmatched junction bases: 2. Germline V CDR1 and CDR2: SQVTM, ANQGSEA. The CDR3 loop spans 13 amino acids. CDR3 in DNA: TGCAGCGTGGACAGGGGTCCCAAAAACATTCAGTACTTC. Its translation: CSVDRGPKNIQYF.

This clonotype came up many times. The chain employs TRBV4-1 and TRBJ1-1; D is perhaps TRBD1 (5 bases). The CDR3 is 17 amino acids. Germline CDR1 and CDR2: MGHRA and YSYEKL. V lost 3 bases and J lost 5, with 22 bases in between. The CDR3 DNA is TGCGCCAGCAGCCAGGAATCGTTGGGGGGAAGGAGGACTGAAGCTTTCTTT. It yields the protein CASSQESLGGRRTEAFF.

This clonotype has a handful of counts. The chain employs TRBV20-1 and TRBJ1-5; a possible D gene is TRBD1 (6 bases). Trimming took 0 bases from V and 1 from J, leaving 13 bases between them. This CDR3 comprises 16 residues. The germline V gene encodes CDR1 DFQATT and CDR2 SNEGSKA (reference sequence). The DNA of the CDR3 is TGCAGTGCTAGAGAGGGGGGGGGCTGGAGCAATCAGCCCCAGCATTTT. Residues: CSAREGGGWSNQPQHF.

The sample holds many counts of this clonotype. The chain combines TRBV4-2 with TRBJ1-1; maybe TRBD1 (5 bases). V was cut by 0 bases and J by 5 bases, with 7 bases left in between. CDR1 and CDR2 from the germline V gene are LGHNA and YNFKEQ. The CDR3 has 13 residues. The CDR3 DNA follows: TGTGCCAGCAGCCAAGAATGGGGGACTGAAGCTTTCTTT. Residues: CASSQEWGTEAFF.

V and J are TRBV18 and TRBJ1-1; D is uncertain. Germline assignment: CDR1 KGHSH and CDR2 LQKENI. Trimming stripped 4 bases from V and 0 bases from J, with 12 bases between. The CDR3 is 15 amino acids. CDR3 in amino acids: CASSLNDGVNTEAFF. CDR3 coding DNA: TGTGCCAGCTCACTGAACGATGGGGTGAACACTGAAGCTTTCTTT.

This clonotype has a handful of counts. V and J are TRBV5-1 and TRBJ2-1; 7 bases fit TRBD1. J lost 2 bases, V lost 5 bases, and 7 bases had no gene match. Germline V gives CDR1 SGHRS, CDR2 YFSETQ. The CDR3 covers 15 residues. The CDR3 spells CASRGDSRTYNEQFF. The CDR3 nucleotides read TGCGCCAGCAGGGGGGACAGCCGGACCTACAATGAGCAGTTCTTC.

This clonotype showed up just a few times. The rearrangement uses TRBV18 and TRBJ2-1; perhaps TRBD2 as D (6 bases). Trimming cost V 2 bases and J 9 bases, with 8 bases left between them. Germline V gene sequence: CDR1 KGHSH, CDR2 LQKENI. This CDR3 is 12 amino acids long. CDR3 region: CASSPNGGEQFF. In nucleotides, the CDR3 is TGTGCCAGCTCACCAAACGGGGGTGAGCAGTTCTTC.

This clonotype was recorded a few times. V gene TRBV6-2 or TRBV6-3 combines with J gene TRBJ2-6; 7 positions match TRBD1. This CDR3 has 16 residues. Germline values: CDR1 MNHEY, CDR2 SVGEGT. The junction had 3 bases not matched to a gene; V was cut back by 2 bases and J by 2 bases. DNA of the CDR3: TGTGCCAGCAGTTACAGACAGGGCCCTGGGGCCAACGTCCTGACTTTC. Residues: CASSYRQGPGANVLTF.

The V and J genes are TRBV29-1 and TRBJ2-3; D is possibly TRBD1 (6 bases). This CDR3 has 14 amino acids. Per germline, CDR1 SQVTM and CDR2 ANQGSEA. V gave up 4 bases and J gave up 1 base, with 12 bases separating them. CDR3 region: CSVATGQGTDTQYF. DNA for the CDR3: TGCAGCGTTGCTACGGGACAAGGCACAGATACGCAGTATTTT.

The V call is TRBV11-1, the J call TRBJ1-1; 10 nucleotides match TRBD1. Germline values: CDR1 SGHAT, CDR2 FQDESV (reference sequence). The CDR3 contains 18 residues. V lost 5 bases, J lost 1 base, and 13 bases stayed unmatched. The CDR3 DNA reads as TGTGCCAGCAGCCCGTTTGCGCGACAGGGGGCCCCGAACACTGAAGCTTTCTTT. This sequence encodes CASSPFARQGAPNTEAFF.

This chain uses TRBV7-9 with TRBJ1-2; no firm D call. Germline lookup yields CDR1 SEHNR and CDR2 FQNEAQ (reference sequence). The CDR3 runs to 13 residues. V dropped 1 base and J dropped 8 bases, with 11 bases sitting between them. CDR3: CASSLEGLVGYTF. In DNA, the CDR3 is TGTGCCAGCAGCTTAGAAGGTCTGGTAGGCTACACCTTC.

This clonotype has only a few counts. The chain uses TRBV11-2 and TRBJ2-7; TRBD2 aligns across 8 bases. The J segment lost 0 bases and the V segment lost 5 bases, leaving 15 bases of the junction unmatched. This CDR3 is built from 18 residues. Germline CDR1 is SGHAT and CDR2 is FQNNGV. The CDR3 DNA follows: TGTGCCAGCAGCCGCACTCGCCTAGCGGGCAGTTCCTCCTACGAGCAGTACTTC. Its protein product is CASSRTRLAGSSSYEQYF.

This clonotype was detected ten times or more. The chain combines TRBV29-1 with TRBJ2-7, with D possibly called TRBD1 or TRBD2 (6 bases each). The CDR3 extends over 16 amino acids. Germline CDR1 is SQVTM and CDR2 is ANQGSEA. V was pared by 0 bases and J by 4 bases, with 19 bases between. The chain's CDR3 is CSVEDPGDTSGYEQYF. CDR3 in DNA: TGCAGCGTTGAAGATCCGGGGGACACCTCGGGATACGAGCAGTACTTC.

This clonotype was observed at least ten times. The J gene is TRBJ1-5, the V gene TRBV20-1; TRBD1 is a possible D gene (5 bases). Trimming pared 0 bases from V and 5 bases from J, leaving 14 bases between. This CDR3 is 15 amino acids long. From germline, CDR1 is DFQATT and CDR2 SNEGSKA (reference sequence). CDR3 loop: CSARDLAGWDQPQHF. The CDR3 DNA reads TGCAGTGCTAGAGATCTGGCAGGGTGGGATCAGCCCCAGCATTTT.